These T cell receptor beta chains were read from a single sample in a study of T cells expressing NK-cell markers. TCRdb re-called the 5' RACE reads and shows each CDR3 protein once, DNA omitted. This sample's table reports some 460,000 distinct CDR3 sequences. Sequenced sample: blood T cells: a sorted CD56 or NKG2C T cell subset, CD4+ or CD8+ T cells, or bulk PBMC T cells (not recorded which). Receptors originate from a woman aged 45-65 years in good health. The CDR3 runs from the conserved cysteine through the conserved F or W.

J: TRBJ2-1
V: TRBV18
length: 17
CDR3: CASSKETGTSSYNEQFF

J: TRBJ1-4
V: TRBV7-9
length: 16
CDR3: CASRVQGARANEKLFF

J: TRBJ2-5
V: TRBV5-1
length: 17
CDR3: CASSLAFRTSGQETQYF

J: TRBJ2-3
V: TRBV30
length: 13
CDR3: CAWSVGHADTQYF

J: TRBJ2-2
V: TRBV7-9
length: 18
CDR3: CASSSPMPPSGYTGELFF

J: TRBJ2-3
V: TRBV30
length: 12
CDR3: CAWGNREDTQYF

J: TRBJ2-1
V: TRBV5-1
length: 15
CDR3: CASSSLAGGRNEQFF

J: TRBJ2-1
V: TRBV4-1
length: 16
CDR3: CASSRQGPGGIHEQFF

J: TRBJ2-7
V: TRBV4-1
length: 16
CDR3: CASSRKVAGGPDEQYF

J: TRBJ2-6
V: TRBV29-1
length: 16
CDR3: CSVETGGNSGANVLTF

J: TRBJ2-2
V: TRBV12-3/TRBV12-4
length: 18
CDR3: CASSLGSGGLTNTGELFF

J: TRBJ1-6
V: TRBV5-1
length: 15
CDR3: CASSLDGARNSPLHF

J: TRBJ2-2
V: TRBV6-1
length: 14
CDR3: CASSGQLNTGELFF

J: TRBJ2-3
V: TRBV20-1
length: 12
CDR3: CSARAIRDTQYF

J: TRBJ2-4
V: TRBV20-1
length: 14
CDR3: CSATPLVSKNIQYF

J: TRBJ1-1
V: TRBV6-5
length: 13
CDR3: CASTISSSTEAFF

J: TRBJ2-7
V: TRBV12-3/TRBV12-4
length: 16
CDR3: CASRIIGTGGRYEQYF

J: TRBJ1-2
V: TRBV29-1
length: 13
CDR3: CSVRTGDRSGYTF

J: TRBJ2-5
V: TRBV24-1
length: 13
CDR3: CATSDLRKETQYF

J: TRBJ2-5
V: TRBV5-1
length: 15
CDR3: CASSLDGRSQETQYF

J: TRBJ2-3
V: TRBV29-1
length: 14
CDR3: CSVEGIIFTDTQYF

J: TRBJ1-3
V: TRBV7-8
length: 16
CDR3: CASSPSGGGPGNTIYF

J: TRBJ2-5
V: TRBV5-1
length: 16
CDR3: CASSYGLAGVGETQYF

J: TRBJ1-4
V: TRBV12-3/TRBV12-4
length: 14
CDR3: CASSSGGRSEKLFF

J: TRBJ1-1
V: TRBV7-9
length: 15
CDR3: CASSVNRVRGAEAFF

J: TRBJ2-2
V: TRBV28
length: 15
CDR3: CASSLSQVNTGELFF

J: TRBJ2-7
V: TRBV5-6
length: 13
CDR3: CASSQTGYDEQYF

J: TRBJ2-1
V: TRBV9
length: 18
CDR3: CASSVDPSWRPSNVEQFF

J: TRBJ2-7
V: TRBV25-1
length: 12
CDR3: CASTFGIGEQYF

J: TRBJ1-1
V: TRBV24-1
length: 13
CDR3: CATSDRQRTEAFF

J: TRBJ1-1
V: TRBV20-1
length: 12
CDR3: CSARQPLTEAFF

J: TRBJ2-7
V: TRBV6-6
length: 13
CDR3: CASIMEGIGEQYF

J: TRBJ2-1
V: TRBV10-3
length: 14
CDR3: CAISESQGPNEQFF

J: TRBJ1-5
V: TRBV28
length: 14
CDR3: CASLNRGRGQPQHF

J: TRBJ1-2
V: TRBV6-5
length: 14
CDR3: CASSYSKGSYGYTF

J: TRBJ2-2
V: TRBV20-1
length: 15
CDR3: CSATGLAGGPGELFF

J: TRBJ2-2
V: TRBV6-2/TRBV6-3
length: 16
CDR3: CASSIPGTTSIGELFF

J: TRBJ2-1
V: TRBV4-1
length: 20
CDR3: CASSQPSLAGDSSSYNEQFF

J: TRBJ1-1
V: TRBV4-1
length: 16
CDR3: CASSQERRGRNTEAFF

J: TRBJ2-3
V: TRBV3-1
length: 13
CDR3: CASSRGVADTQYF

J: TRBJ1-3
V: TRBV29-1
length: 15
CDR3: CSVARDTGSGNTIYF

J: TRBJ1-2
V: TRBV20-1
length: 14
CDR3: CSSRARESADGYTF

J: TRBJ2-7
V: TRBV5-1
length: 15
CDR3: CASSTDGTGAYEQYF

J: TRBJ2-1
V: TRBV7-9
length: 11
CDR3: CASQTRDEQFF

J: TRBJ2-7
V: TRBV10-3
length: 15
CDR3: CAISESEQGIYEQYF

J: TRBJ2-2
V: TRBV24-1
length: 14
CDR3: CATRNSGRAGELFF